The next 18 T cell receptor beta chains were all read from a single sample in a study of blood T cell repertoires in COVID-19 (TCRdb year 2020). Libraries came from the immunoSEQ multiplex PCR assay. TCRdb limited this immuneACCESS table to in-frame rearrangements with V and J called. A share of clones is missing; checked studies link under half to unresolved V genes, and the rest is unexplained. Present in this sample are hundreds of thousands of clones, 80% to 90% of which were seen just once. The top ten clones comprise 2% to 2.5% of the sample. Material: peripheral blood. These receptors were taken from a woman aged 55-70 years with COVID-19, enrolled during active disease.

This clone came up once. J is TRBJ1-1 and V is TRBV7-8; D gene ambiguous. The CDR3 loop spans 12 amino acids. In germline, CDR1 is SGHVS, CDR2 FQNEAQ. Trimming took off 5 bases at V and 11 bases at J, with 15 bases between the two ends. The CDR3 sequence is CASSPMEVGAFF. The CDR3 DNA is TGTGCCAGCAGCCCGATGGAGGTCGGGGCTTTCTTT.

The chain combines TRBV18 with TRBJ2-1, with 12 nucleotides matching TRBD2. Losses at the gene ends were 3 bases for V and 6 bases for J; bases not matched to a gene: 3. There are 15 residues in the CDR3. The germline V gene encodes CDR1 KGHSH and CDR2 LQKENI. CDR3 sequence (DNA): TGTGCCAGCTCACCCGGACTAGCGGGGCTCAATGAGCAGTTCTTC. Its protein is CASSPGLAGLNEQFF.

The chain carries TRBV7-9 and TRBJ1-1; 9 bases fit TRBD1. The CDR3 spans 13 residues. After removal of 4 bases from V and 5 bases from J, the junction contained 2 bases not matched to a gene. Germline-derived CDR1 and CDR2 are SEHNR and FQNEAQ (reference sequence). CDR3: CASSWDRVTEAFF. The CDR3 DNA sequence: TGTGCCAGCAGCTGGGACAGGGTAACTGAAGCTTTCTTT.

This clone appeared a single time. The chain is built from TRBV7-2 and TRBJ1-3; no firm D call. The CDR3 runs to 13 residues. CDR1 SGHTA and CDR2 FQGNSA come from the germline V gene. The ends were cut back, 7 bases at V and 0 bases at J, with 7 bases in the middle. In DNA, the CDR3 is TGTGCCAGCACCCGGTCCTCTGGAAACACCATATATTTT. Its protein product is CASTRSSGNTIYF.

The chain employs TRBV19 and TRBJ2-1; D possibly corresponds to TRBD2 (5 bases). The CDR3 contains 14 residues. The germline gives CDR1 LNHDA, CDR2 SQIVND (reference sequence). V lost 5 bases and J lost 4, with 12 bases in between. The CDR3 coding sequence is TGTGCCAGTAGTGGCGCGGGCCAGTACAATGAGCAGTTCTTC. Translating gives CASSGAGQYNEQFF.

This clone has a single count. This sequence joins TRBV28 and TRBJ1-3; 8 bases line up with TRBD1. CDR3 length: 15 amino acids. Germline values: CDR1 MDHEN, CDR2 SYDVKM. The V gene end was trimmed by 3 bases and the J gene end by 0 bases; junction bases not matched to a gene: 1. CDR3 region: CASSLDRVSGNTIYF. DNA for the CDR3: TGTGCCAGCAGTTTGGACAGGGTCTCTGGAAACACCATATATTTT.

The genes are TRBV5-4 and TRBJ2-7; D is unresolved. Trimming cost V 0 bases and J 4 bases, with 8 bases left between them. Germline V gives CDR1 SGHNT, CDR2 YYREEE (reference sequence). The CDR3 is 13 residues long. The CDR3 DNA reads as TGTGCCAGCAGCTTGGACGCGGCGTACGAGCAGTACTTC. Translation: CASSLDAAYEQYF.

The rearrangement links TRBV5-8 to TRBJ2-2; TRBD2 aligns across 11 bases. The CDR3 contains 17 residues. V was clipped by 1 base and J by 5 bases; unmatched bases: 7. Germline V lookup: CDR1 SGHTS, CDR2 YDEGEE. The CDR3 DNA follows: TGTGCCAGCAGCTTGCGCCTAGCGGGGGGAAGGACCGGGGAGCTGTTTTTT. Translating gives CASSLRLAGGRTGELFF.

The CDR3 sequence is CASSDAGQETQYF. The DNA of the CDR3 is TGTGCCAGCAGTGATGCGGGGCAAGAGACCCAGTACTTC. V gene TRBV7-2 combines with J gene TRBJ2-5, with D possibly matching TRBD2 (6 bases). Germline lookup yields CDR1 SGHTA and CDR2 FQGNSA. The CDR3 spans 13 residues. Trimming pared 6 bases from V and 2 bases from J, leaving 10 bases between.

The chain carries TRBV7-9 and TRBJ2-7; no clear D gene. Germline V lookup: CDR1 SEHNR, CDR2 FQNEAQ (reference sequence). This CDR3 contains 16 residues. Trimming left V 0 bases short and J 0 bases short, with 12 bases between. CDR3 in amino acids: CASSLAFQYSSYEQYF. The DNA of the CDR3 is TGTGCCAGCAGCTTAGCGTTCCAGTACAGCTCCTACGAGCAGTACTTC.

The chain joins TRBV7-3 to TRBJ2-3; 11 nucleotides align to TRBD2. Germline trimming cut 1 base from V and 1 base from J; bases unmatched to any gene: 1. The CDR3 totals 16 residues. Germline values: CDR1 SGHTA, CDR2 FQGTGA. DNA of the CDR3: TGTGCCAGCAGCTTAAGGACTAGCGGGCGCACAGATACGCAGTATTTT. It is translated as CASSLRTSGRTDTQYF. Combining the CDR3 with reference TRBV7-3 and TRBJ2-3 gives the whole variable domain GAGVSQTPSNKVTEKGKYVELRCDPISGHTALYWYRQSLGQGPEFLIYFQGTGAADDSGLPNDRFFAVRPEGSVSTLKIQRTERGDSAVYLCASSLRTSGRTDTQYFGPGTRLTVL.

This clone appeared a single time. The chain is built from TRBV14 and TRBJ1-4; D gene unclear. Germline CDR1 and CDR2: SGHDN and FVKESK. This CDR3 has 13 amino acids. V was shortened by 1 base and J by 5 bases, with 5 bases between the two germline ends. The CDR3 DNA follows: TGTGCCAGCAGCCAAGGCAGGAATGAAAAACTGTTTTTT. Translating gives CASSQGRNEKLFF.

The rearrangement links TRBV6-5 to TRBJ2-7, with 10 bases lining up with TRBD1. V lost 7 bases to trimming and J lost 4 bases; unmatched junction nucleotides: 7. CDR3 length equals 14 residues. Germline V lookup: CDR1 MNHEY, CDR2 SVGAGI. CDR3 nucleotides: TGTGCCAGCACCAGGGGGGACAGGGGTTACGAGCAGTACTTC. Its translation: CASTRGDRGYEQYF.

The chain combines TRBV7-9 with TRBJ1-2; 7 bases are a match to TRBD1. Germline CDR1 is SEHNR and CDR2 is FQNEAQ (reference sequence). The CDR3 spans 14 residues. The junction had 12 bases not matched to a gene; V was cut back by 5 bases and J by 9 bases. CDR3 sequence reads: CASSIPDRFGSYTF. In DNA, the CDR3 is TGTGCCAGCAGCATACCGGACAGGTTCGGGAGCTACACCTTC. Supplemented by reference TRBV7-9 and TRBJ1-2, the full variable domain reads DTGVSQNPRHKITKRGQNVTFRCDPISEHNRLYWYRQTLGQGPEFLTYFQNEAQLEKSRLLSDRFSAERPKGSFSTLEIQRTEQGDSAMYLCASSIPDRFGSYTFGSGTRLTVV.

This chain links TRBV19 with TRBJ1-2; TRBD1 agrees at 10 bases. The CDR3 runs to 13 residues. After removal of 5 bases from V and 5 bases from J, the junction contained 2 bases not matched to a gene. CDR1 is LNHDA, CDR2 SQIVND, per germline (reference sequence). The CDR3 loop reads CASSAGQGYGYTF. Written as DNA, the CDR3 is TGTGCCAGTAGTGCGGGACAGGGGTATGGCTACACCTTC.

Here the CDR3 DNA reads TGTGCCAGCGGGACAGAAGTGTCACCCCTCCACTTT. This translates into CASGTEVSPLHF. The rearrangement links TRBV2 to TRBJ1-6; TRBD1 aligns across 7 bases. The germline gives CDR1 SNHLY, CDR2 FYNNEI. The CDR3 consists of 12 residues. V was clipped by 8 bases and J by 10 bases; unmatched bases: 5.

The J gene is TRBJ2-5, the V gene TRBV5-1; D is possibly TRBD2 (5 bases). The CDR3 sequence is 16 residues long. V shed 4 bases and J shed 2 bases, with 18 bases lying between them. Looked up from germline, CDR1 is SGHRS and CDR2 is YFSETQ. CDR3 in amino acids: CASSTGLSSQQETQYF. The DNA for the CDR3 is TGCGCCAGCAGCACTGGACTCTCGTCGCAACAAGAGACCCAGTACTTC.

The CDR3 DNA reads as TGTGCCAGTCAGTATCTCAATCAGCCCCAGCATTTT. This sequence encodes CASQYLNQPQHF. This sequence joins TRBV19 and TRBJ1-5; no firm D call. Germline loops: CDR1 LNHDA, CDR2 SQIVND (reference sequence). The V end was cut by 8 bases, the J end by 3 bases, with 8 bases between. This CDR3 region has 12 residues.